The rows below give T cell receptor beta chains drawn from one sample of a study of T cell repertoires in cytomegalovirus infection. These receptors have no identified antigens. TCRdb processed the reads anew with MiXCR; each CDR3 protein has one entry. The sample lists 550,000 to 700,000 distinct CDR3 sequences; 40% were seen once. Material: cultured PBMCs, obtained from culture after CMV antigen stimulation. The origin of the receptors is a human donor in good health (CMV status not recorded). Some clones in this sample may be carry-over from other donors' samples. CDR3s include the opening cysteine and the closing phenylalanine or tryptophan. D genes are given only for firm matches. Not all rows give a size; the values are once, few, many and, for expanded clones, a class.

cdr3_aa: CASSRTVQQPSIQYF; cdr3_nt: TGTGCCAGCAGTAGGACAGTTCAACAGCCAAGCATTCAGTACTTC; d_call: -; j_call: TRBJ2-4; v_call: TRBV12-3/TRBV12-4; clone_size: few
cdr3_aa: CASSLRWGGDTDTQYF; cdr3_nt: TGTGCCAGCAGCTTAAGGTGGGGCGGGGACACAGATACGCAGTATTTT; d_call: -; j_call: TRBJ2-3; v_call: TRBV7-2; clone_size: few
cdr3_aa: CASRLASGSQYF; cdr3_nt: TGTGCCAGCAGACTAGCCAGCGGGAGTCAGTACTTC; d_call: TRBD2; j_call: TRBJ2-4; v_call: TRBV12-3/TRBV12-4; clone_size: -
cdr3_aa: CASSSGLAGGGLETQYF; cdr3_nt: TGTGCCAGCAGCTCGGGACTAGCGGGAGGCGGGCTAGAGACCCAGTACTTC; d_call: TRBD2; j_call: TRBJ2-5; v_call: TRBV12-3/TRBV12-4; clone_size: few
cdr3_aa: CASSLTGGRQYF; cdr3_nt: TGTGCCAGCAGTTTAACGGGGGGGCGGCAGTATTTT; d_call: TRBD2; j_call: TRBJ2-3; v_call: TRBV12-3/TRBV12-4; clone_size: -
cdr3_aa: CASEEGGANVLTF; cdr3_nt: TGTGCCAGCGAAGAAGGTGGGGCCAACGTCCTGACTTTC; d_call: -; j_call: TRBJ2-6; v_call: TRBV5-4; clone_size: once
cdr3_aa: CASSRTSGPYNEQFF; cdr3_nt: TGTGCCAGCAGCCGGACTAGCGGCCCCTACAATGAGCAGTTCTTC; d_call: TRBD2; j_call: TRBJ2-1; v_call: TRBV11-3; clone_size: -
cdr3_aa: CASSLGGDGYEKLFF; cdr3_nt: TGTGCCAGCAGCTTAGGGGGGGACGGGTATGAAAAACTGTTTTTT; d_call: -; j_call: TRBJ1-4; v_call: TRBV7-2; clone_size: -
cdr3_aa: CASSRPPGLAGGSPGDTQYF; cdr3_nt: TGTGCCAGCAGCCGACCCCCGGGACTAGCGGGAGGGTCCCCCGGAGATACGCAGTATTTT; d_call: TRBD2; j_call: TRBJ2-3; v_call: TRBV5-4; clone_size: -
cdr3_aa: CASSPFSGRIGNEQFF; cdr3_nt: TGTGCCAGCTCACCCTTCAGCGGCCGCATCGGGAATGAGCAGTTCTTC; d_call: -; j_call: TRBJ2-1; v_call: TRBV18; clone_size: -
cdr3_aa: CAQRRTNYEQYF; cdr3_nt: TGTGCTCAGAGGAGGACAAATTACGAGCAGTACTTC; d_call: -; j_call: TRBJ2-7; v_call: TRBV6-8; clone_size: -
cdr3_aa: CASSPSLLGGYRETQYF; cdr3_nt: TGTGCCAGCAGCCCCTCCTTACTAGGGGGATATAGAGAGACCCAGTACTTC; d_call: -; j_call: TRBJ2-5; v_call: TRBV7-2; clone_size: many
cdr3_aa: CASSPRTGLRDEQYF; cdr3_nt: TGTGCCAGCAGCCCTCGGACAGGTCTGCGCGACGAGCAGTACTTC; d_call: TRBD1; j_call: TRBJ2-7; v_call: TRBV7-2; clone_size: few
cdr3_aa: CASSTGLAEAYNEQFF; cdr3_nt: TGTGCCAGCAGCACTGGACTAGCCGAAGCCTACAATGAGCAGTTCTTC; d_call: TRBD2; j_call: TRBJ2-1; v_call: TRBV28; clone_size: -
cdr3_aa: CASSEKGQGAQYTEAFF; cdr3_nt: TGTGCCAGCAGTGAAAAGGGACAGGGGGCCCAGTACACTGAAGCTTTCTTT; d_call: TRBD1; j_call: TRBJ1-1; v_call: TRBV6-1; clone_size: -
cdr3_aa: CASSQTGAGSEQFF; cdr3_nt: TGTGCCAGCAGTCAAACAGGGGCGGGTAGTGAGCAGTTCTTC; d_call: TRBD1; j_call: TRBJ2-1; v_call: TRBV6-6; clone_size: -
cdr3_aa: CASSQQGDRNSPLHF; cdr3_nt: TGTGCCAGCAGTCAGCAGGGGGATAGGAATTCACCCCTCCACTTT; d_call: TRBD1; j_call: TRBJ1-6; v_call: TRBV2; clone_size: once
cdr3_aa: CASGRVGNSPLHF; cdr3_nt: TGTGCCAGCGGGCGAGTTGGTAATTCACCCCTCCACTTT; d_call: -; j_call: TRBJ1-6; v_call: TRBV28; clone_size: -
cdr3_aa: CASSLDRGYNQPQHF; cdr3_nt: TGTGCCAGCAGCCTGGACAGGGGATACAATCAGCCCCAGCATTTT; d_call: TRBD1; j_call: TRBJ1-5; v_call: TRBV7-2; clone_size: -
cdr3_aa: CASSEQLAGVAKNIQYF; cdr3_nt: TGTGCCAGCAGTGAACAACTAGCGGGGGTAGCCAAAAACATTCAGTACTTC; d_call: TRBD2; j_call: TRBJ2-4; v_call: TRBV6-1; clone_size: -
cdr3_aa: CASSAQGARNTGELFF; cdr3_nt: TGTGCCAGCAGTGCCCAAGGGGCGCGGAACACCGGGGAGCTGTTTTTT; d_call: -; j_call: TRBJ2-2; v_call: TRBV2; clone_size: few
cdr3_aa: CASSFAGQSPADTQYF; cdr3_nt: TGTGCCAGCAGCTTTGCGGGACAGAGCCCGGCAGATACGCAGTATTTT; d_call: -; j_call: TRBJ2-3; v_call: TRBV7-2; clone_size: few
cdr3_aa: CASSLLGGKEDTQYF; cdr3_nt: TGTGCCAGCAGCTTATTAGGAGGGAAGGAAGATACGCAGTATTTT; d_call: -; j_call: TRBJ2-3; v_call: TRBV7-3; clone_size: -
cdr3_aa: CASSYDDEQYF; cdr3_nt: TGTGCCAGCAGTTACGATGACGAGCAGTACTTC; d_call: -; j_call: TRBJ2-7; v_call: TRBV6-6; clone_size: few
cdr3_aa: CASSSPAGGRNSPLHF; cdr3_nt: TGTGCCAGCAGTTCCCCCGCGGGGGGCCGTAATTCACCCCTCCACTTT; d_call: -; j_call: TRBJ1-6; v_call: TRBV28; clone_size: few
cdr3_aa: CASSLYLAGVRTDTQYF; cdr3_nt: TGTGCCAGCAGCTTATACCTAGCGGGAGTGAGAACAGATACGCAGTATTTT; d_call: TRBD2; j_call: TRBJ2-3; v_call: TRBV7-2; clone_size: -
cdr3_aa: CASSQISGRGSETQYF; cdr3_nt: TGTGCCAGCAGCCAAATAAGCGGGAGGGGTTCTGAGACCCAGTACTTC; d_call: TRBD2; j_call: TRBJ2-5; v_call: TRBV14; clone_size: few
cdr3_aa: CASSPDLKEQFF; cdr3_nt: TGTGCCAGCAGCCCCGACTTAAAAGAGCAGTTCTTC; d_call: -; j_call: TRBJ2-1; v_call: TRBV6-6; clone_size: -
cdr3_aa: CASSYSATLNTEAFF; cdr3_nt: TGTGCCAGCAGTTACTCGGCCACCTTGAACACTGAAGCTTTCTTT; d_call: -; j_call: TRBJ1-1; v_call: TRBV6-2/TRBV6-3; clone_size: -
cdr3_aa: CASSYSAGAGDTQYF; cdr3_nt: TGTGCCAGCAGCTACTCGGCGGGGGCGGGAGATACGCAGTATTTT; d_call: -; j_call: TRBJ2-3; v_call: TRBV7-9; clone_size: -
cdr3_aa: CASSDPLAGGMWDTQYF; cdr3_nt: TGTGCCAGCAGCGATCCCTTAGCGGGAGGGATGTGGGATACGCAGTATTTT; d_call: TRBD2; j_call: TRBJ2-3; v_call: TRBV7-2; clone_size: few
cdr3_aa: CASRDGQGANQPQHF; cdr3_nt: TGTGCCAGCAGGGACGGACAGGGGGCTAATCAGCCCCAGCATTTT; d_call: TRBD1; j_call: TRBJ1-5; v_call: TRBV2; clone_size: -
cdr3_aa: CASSIPGGAANEKLFF; cdr3_nt: TGTGCCAGTAGTATACCAGGGGGCGCGGCGAATGAAAAACTGTTTTTT; d_call: TRBD1; j_call: TRBJ1-4; v_call: TRBV19; clone_size: -
cdr3_aa: CSATDGRGGTEQFF; cdr3_nt: TGCAGTGCTACTGACGGGCGGGGGGGCACTGAGCAGTTCTTC; d_call: TRBD2; j_call: TRBJ2-1; v_call: TRBV20-1; clone_size: -
cdr3_aa: CASSPNTDTQYF; cdr3_nt: TGTGCCAGCAGCCCTAACACAGATACGCAGTATTTT; d_call: -; j_call: TRBJ2-3; v_call: TRBV7-2; clone_size: many
cdr3_aa: CASRNRDSSGNTIYF; cdr3_nt: TGTGCCAGCAGAAACCGGGACAGCTCTGGAAACACCATATATTTT; d_call: TRBD1; j_call: TRBJ1-3; v_call: TRBV6-2/TRBV6-3; clone_size: -
cdr3_aa: CASSYVGSGRDTDTQYF; cdr3_nt: TGTGCCAGCAGTTACGTCGGTAGCGGGAGGGACACAGATACGCAGTATTTT; d_call: TRBD2; j_call: TRBJ2-3; v_call: TRBV6-5; clone_size: -
cdr3_aa: CASSLARRGLAGGNNEQFF; cdr3_nt: TGTGCCAGCAGTTTAGCGAGGAGAGGACTAGCGGGGGGTAACAATGAGCAGTTCTTC; d_call: TRBD2; j_call: TRBJ2-1; v_call: TRBV12-3/TRBV12-4; clone_size: few
cdr3_aa: CASSFSGLGNTEAFF; cdr3_nt: TGTGCCAGCAGCTTTTCAGGACTGGGGAACACTGAAGCTTTCTTT; d_call: -; j_call: TRBJ1-1; v_call: TRBV7-2; clone_size: -
cdr3_aa: CASSPGAGTYEQYF; cdr3_nt: TGTGCCAGCAGCCCCGGGGCGGGTACCTACGAGCAGTACTTC; d_call: -; j_call: TRBJ2-7; v_call: TRBV6-2/TRBV6-3; clone_size: -
cdr3_aa: CASSWDVQETQYF; cdr3_nt: TGTGCCAGTAGCTGGGACGTTCAAGAGACCCAGTACTTC; d_call: -; j_call: TRBJ2-5; v_call: TRBV19; clone_size: -
cdr3_aa: CASSLGQIPNYGYTF; cdr3_nt: TGTGCCAGCAGCTTGGGACAGATACCGAACTATGGCTACACCTTC; d_call: TRBD1; j_call: TRBJ1-2; v_call: TRBV7-9; clone_size: -
cdr3_aa: CASSPGGQGLRSVPEETQYF; cdr3_nt: TGTGCCAGCAGCCCCGGGGGACAGGGGCTTCGATCAGTCCCAGAAGAGACCCAGTACTTC; d_call: TRBD1; j_call: TRBJ2-5; v_call: TRBV12-3/TRBV12-4; clone_size: -
cdr3_aa: CASRGGQGGGLSPYEQYF; cdr3_nt: TGCGCCAGCAGGGGAGGACAGGGGGGTGGACTATCCCCCTACGAGCAGTACTTC; d_call: TRBD1; j_call: TRBJ2-7; v_call: TRBV10-2; clone_size: -
cdr3_aa: CASSSLVTVYEQYF; cdr3_nt: TGTGCCAGCTCATCTCTCGTTACAGTCTACGAGCAGTACTTC; d_call: -; j_call: TRBJ2-7; v_call: TRBV6-2/TRBV6-3; clone_size: -
cdr3_aa: CASSSRQGGNEKLFF; cdr3_nt: TGTGCCAGCAGCTCCCGACAGGGTGGAAATGAAAAACTGTTTTTT; d_call: TRBD1; j_call: TRBJ1-4; v_call: TRBV7-6; clone_size: -
cdr3_aa: CASSENYDYGYTF; cdr3_nt: TGTGCCAGCAGCGAGAATTACGACTATGGCTACACCTTC; d_call: -; j_call: TRBJ1-2; v_call: TRBV25-1; clone_size: -
cdr3_aa: CASSATGGTYNSPLHF; cdr3_nt: TGTGCCAGCAGTGCCACAGGGGGAACCTATAATTCACCCCTCCACTTT; d_call: TRBD1; j_call: TRBJ1-6; v_call: TRBV2; clone_size: few
cdr3_aa: CASSLVQANSPLHF; cdr3_nt: TGTGCCAGCAGCTTAGTGCAGGCCAATTCACCCCTCCACTTT; d_call: -; j_call: TRBJ1-6; v_call: TRBV7-2; clone_size: many
cdr3_aa: CSASNLAARFYNEQFF; cdr3_nt: TGCAGTGCGTCTAACCTAGCGGCAAGGTTCTACAATGAGCAGTTCTTC; d_call: TRBD2; j_call: TRBJ2-1; v_call: TRBV20-1; clone_size: -
cdr3_aa: CASTQQAGAQETQYF; cdr3_nt: TGTGCCAGCACTCAGCAGGCGGGGGCACAAGAGACCCAGTACTTC; d_call: -; j_call: TRBJ2-5; v_call: TRBV19; clone_size: -
cdr3_aa: CASSTAGTSATYNEQFF; cdr3_nt: TGTGCCAGCAGCACTGCCGGGACTAGCGCTACCTACAATGAGCAGTTCTTC; d_call: TRBD2; j_call: TRBJ2-1; v_call: TRBV7-2; clone_size: few
cdr3_aa: CASSLLPGYDEQFF; cdr3_nt: TGTGCCAGCAGTTTATTACCAGGGTACGATGAGCAGTTCTTC; d_call: -; j_call: TRBJ2-1; v_call: TRBV28; clone_size: few
cdr3_aa: CASSEVWAGNTEAFF; cdr3_nt: TGTGCCAGCAGTGAAGTCTGGGCGGGGAACACTGAAGCTTTCTTT; d_call: -; j_call: TRBJ1-1; v_call: TRBV6-1; clone_size: -
cdr3_aa: CASSVEDYSNQPQHF; cdr3_nt: TGTGCCAGCAGTGTCGAGGACTATAGCAATCAGCCCCAGCATTTT; d_call: -; j_call: TRBJ1-5; v_call: TRBV2; clone_size: -